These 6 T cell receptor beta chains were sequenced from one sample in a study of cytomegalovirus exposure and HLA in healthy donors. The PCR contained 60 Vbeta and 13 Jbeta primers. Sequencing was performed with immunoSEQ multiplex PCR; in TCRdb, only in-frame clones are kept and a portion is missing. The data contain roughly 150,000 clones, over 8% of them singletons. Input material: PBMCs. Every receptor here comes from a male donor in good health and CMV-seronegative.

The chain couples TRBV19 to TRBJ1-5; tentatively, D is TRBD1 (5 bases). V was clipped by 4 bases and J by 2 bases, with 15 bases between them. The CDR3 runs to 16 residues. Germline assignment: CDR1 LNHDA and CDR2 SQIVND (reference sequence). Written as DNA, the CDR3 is TGTGCCAGTAGTAGAGGGGCCGGGAGTGGCAATCAGCCCCAGCATTTT. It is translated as CASSRGAGSGNQPQHF.

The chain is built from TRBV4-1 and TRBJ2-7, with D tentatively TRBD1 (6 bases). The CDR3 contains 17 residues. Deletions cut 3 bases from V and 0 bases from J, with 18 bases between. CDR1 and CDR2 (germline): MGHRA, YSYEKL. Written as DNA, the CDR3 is TGCGCCAGCAGCCAGGCCCACGGGACACAGAGCTCCTACGAGCAGTACTTC. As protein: CASSQAHGTQSSYEQYF.

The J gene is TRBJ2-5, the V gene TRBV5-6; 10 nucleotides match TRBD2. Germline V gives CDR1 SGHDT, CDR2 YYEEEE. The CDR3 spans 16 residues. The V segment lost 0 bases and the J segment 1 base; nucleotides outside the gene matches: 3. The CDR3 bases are TGTGCCAGCAGCTTGGCGGCTAGCGGGGGCCAAGAGACCCAGTACTTC. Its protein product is CASSLAASGGQETQYF.

CDR3 sequence (DNA): TGCGCCAGCACCATCGAGGGACAAGAGACCCAGTACTTC. Its translation: CASTIEGQETQYF. The rearrangement uses TRBV5-1 and TRBJ2-5; TRBD2 is a possible D gene (5 bases). Germline values: CDR1 SGHRS, CDR2 YFSETQ. The V end was cut by 6 bases, the J end by 2 bases, with 11 bases between. The CDR3 has 13 amino acids.

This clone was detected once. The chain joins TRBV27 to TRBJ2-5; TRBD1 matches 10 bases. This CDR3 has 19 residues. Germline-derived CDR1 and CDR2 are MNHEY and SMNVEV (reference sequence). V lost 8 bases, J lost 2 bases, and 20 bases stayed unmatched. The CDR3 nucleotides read TGTGCCAGCCCCTACATTGTTAGCGGAGACAGGGGGCGACAAGAGACCCAGTACTTC. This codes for CASPYIVSGDRGRQETQYF.

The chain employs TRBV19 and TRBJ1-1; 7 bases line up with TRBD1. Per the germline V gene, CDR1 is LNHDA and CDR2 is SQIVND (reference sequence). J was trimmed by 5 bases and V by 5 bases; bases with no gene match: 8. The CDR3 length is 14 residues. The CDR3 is CASSYDDRVTEAFF. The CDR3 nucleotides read TGTGCCAGTAGTTACGACGACAGGGTGACTGAAGCTTTCTTT. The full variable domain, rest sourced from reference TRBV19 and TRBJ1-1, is DGGITQSPKYLFRKEGQNVTLSCEQNLNHDAMYWYRQDPGQGLRLIYYSQIVNDFQKGDIAEGYSVSREKKESFPLTVTSAQKNPTAFYLCASSYDDRVTEAFFGQGTRLTVV.